This TCR beta chain was identified in a study of shared clonotypes between healthy human individuals. At the level of the study: For every donor, three CD4 naive, three CD4 memory, two CD8 naive and one CD8 memory plates were used.

The CDR3 covers 16 residues. The germline V gene has CDR1 SGHDN and CDR2 FVKESK. Naive CD4+ cells were CD45RA-selected; the remaining cells were memory. About this clone: Its antigen is unidentified. The junction differs from germline at one of its ends, possibly a read error.

Study-level results: Several donors shared about 4.8% of their naive CD4 clonotypes.

Authors' methods: Owing to the provision of junction-only sequences devoid of quality scores by immunoSEQ, filtering differed. Assay: immunoSEQ multiplex PCR; the TCRdb copy retains only in-frame clones and omits some. V and J calls and clone size are given by that table; D and trimming were obtained from the DNA. The table records about 2.4 million clones, around nine tenths of them present only once. V is TRBV14 and J is TRBJ1-1; D is uncertain. The source material was naive CD4+ T cells sorted from blood. Subset described: CD45RA+ positively selected. This TCR derives from a man aged 18 to 30 in good health. In nucleotides, the CDR3 is TGTGCCAGCAGCCAAGATCTAGGGATACAGAACACTGAAACTTTCTTT. Residues: CASSQDLGIQNTETFF.